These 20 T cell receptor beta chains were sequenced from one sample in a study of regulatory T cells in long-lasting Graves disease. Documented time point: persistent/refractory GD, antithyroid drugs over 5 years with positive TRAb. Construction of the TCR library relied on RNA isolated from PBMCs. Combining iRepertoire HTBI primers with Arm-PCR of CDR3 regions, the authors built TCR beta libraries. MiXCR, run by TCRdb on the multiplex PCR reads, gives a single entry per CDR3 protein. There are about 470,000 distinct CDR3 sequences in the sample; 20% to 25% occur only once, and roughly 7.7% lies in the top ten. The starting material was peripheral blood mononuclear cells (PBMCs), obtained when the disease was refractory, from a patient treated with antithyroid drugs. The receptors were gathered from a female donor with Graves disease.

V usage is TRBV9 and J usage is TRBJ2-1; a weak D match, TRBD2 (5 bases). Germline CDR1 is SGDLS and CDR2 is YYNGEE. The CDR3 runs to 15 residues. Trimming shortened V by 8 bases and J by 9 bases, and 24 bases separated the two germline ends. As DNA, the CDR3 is TGTGCCAGTTCATTCGGGGTGACCACCGCAAGTGAGCAGTTCTTC. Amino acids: CASSFGVTTASEQFF.

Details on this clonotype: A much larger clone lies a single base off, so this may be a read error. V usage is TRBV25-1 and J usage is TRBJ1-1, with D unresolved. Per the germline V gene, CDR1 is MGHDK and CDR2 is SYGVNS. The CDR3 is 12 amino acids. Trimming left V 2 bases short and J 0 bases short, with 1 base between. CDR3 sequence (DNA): TGTGCCAGCAGTGAACTGAACACTGAAGCTTTCTTT. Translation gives CASSELNTEAFF.

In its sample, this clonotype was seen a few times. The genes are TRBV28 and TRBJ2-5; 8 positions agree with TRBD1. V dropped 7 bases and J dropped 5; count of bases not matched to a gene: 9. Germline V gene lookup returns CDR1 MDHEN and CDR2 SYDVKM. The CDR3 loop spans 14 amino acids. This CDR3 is CASTPDRVVETQYF. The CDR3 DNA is TGTGCCAGCACCCCGGACAGGGTCGTTGAGACCCAGTACTTC.

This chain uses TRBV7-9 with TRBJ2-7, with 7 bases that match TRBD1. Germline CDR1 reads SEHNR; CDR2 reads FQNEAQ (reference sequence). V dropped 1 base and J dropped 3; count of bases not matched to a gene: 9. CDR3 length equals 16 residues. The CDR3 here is CASSLEPMTGLYEQYF. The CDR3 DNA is TGTGCCAGCAGCTTAGAACCTATGACAGGGCTCTACGAGCAGTACTTC.

The CDR3 nucleotides are TGTGCCAGCACAATGGTCGATAGCAATCAGCCCCAGCATTTT. Its protein product is CASTMVDSNQPQHF. The chain uses TRBV6-2 or TRBV6-3 and TRBJ1-5; D not certain. CDR3 length: 14 amino acids. V lost 7 bases and J 0 bases, leaving 10 bases between the germline ends. Per germline, CDR1 MNHEY and CDR2 SVGEGT.

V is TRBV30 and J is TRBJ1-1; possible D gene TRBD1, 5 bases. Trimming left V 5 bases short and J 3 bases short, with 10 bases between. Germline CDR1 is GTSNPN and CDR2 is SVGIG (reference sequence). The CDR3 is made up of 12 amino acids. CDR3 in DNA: TGTGCCTGGTCGGAGGGGTACACTGAAGCTTTCTTT. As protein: CAWSEGYTEAFF.

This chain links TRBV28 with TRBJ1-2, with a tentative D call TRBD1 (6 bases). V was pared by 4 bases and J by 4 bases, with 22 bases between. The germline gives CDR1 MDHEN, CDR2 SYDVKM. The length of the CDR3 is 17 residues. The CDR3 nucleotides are TGTGCCAGCAGTTCTCTGGTAACTAACAGGGACTCCTATGGCTACACCTTC. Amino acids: CASSSLVTNRDSYGYTF.

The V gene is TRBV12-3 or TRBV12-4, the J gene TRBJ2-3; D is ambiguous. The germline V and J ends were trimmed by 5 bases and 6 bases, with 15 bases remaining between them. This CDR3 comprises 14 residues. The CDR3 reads CASSPRPDGDTQYF. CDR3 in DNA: TGTGCCAGCAGTCCGAGACCGGATGGCGATACGCAGTATTTT.

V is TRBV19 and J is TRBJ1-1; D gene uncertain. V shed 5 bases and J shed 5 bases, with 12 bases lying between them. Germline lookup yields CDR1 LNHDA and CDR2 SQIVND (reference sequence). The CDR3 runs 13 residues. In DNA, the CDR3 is TGTGCCAGTAGTCGAGCTGGCCTGACTGAAGCTTTCTTT. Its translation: CASSRAGLTEAFF.

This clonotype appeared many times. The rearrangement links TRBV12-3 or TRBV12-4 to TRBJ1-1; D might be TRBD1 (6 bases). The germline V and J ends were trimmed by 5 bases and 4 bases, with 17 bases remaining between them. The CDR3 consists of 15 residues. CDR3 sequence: CASSDRRRSPTEAFF. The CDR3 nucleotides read TGTGCCAGCAGTGACAGGCGGCGCTCCCCCACTGAAGCTTTCTTT.

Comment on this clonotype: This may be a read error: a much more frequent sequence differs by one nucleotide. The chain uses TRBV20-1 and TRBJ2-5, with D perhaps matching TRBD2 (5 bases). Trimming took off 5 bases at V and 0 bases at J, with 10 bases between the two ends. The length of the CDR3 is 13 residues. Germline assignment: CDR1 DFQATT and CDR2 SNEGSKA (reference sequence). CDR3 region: CSALGSHQETQYF. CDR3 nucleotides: TGCAGTGCTCTTGGGAGCCACCAAGAGACCCAGTACTTC.

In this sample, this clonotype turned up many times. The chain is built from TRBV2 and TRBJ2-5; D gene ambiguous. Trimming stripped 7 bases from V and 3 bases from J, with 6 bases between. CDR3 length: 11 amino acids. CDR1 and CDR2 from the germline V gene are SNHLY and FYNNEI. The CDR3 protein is CASKQEETQYF. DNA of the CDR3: TGTGCCAGCAAGCAGGAAGAGACCCAGTACTTC. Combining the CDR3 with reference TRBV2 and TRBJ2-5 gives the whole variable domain EPEVTQTPSHQVTQMGQEVILRCVPISNHLYFYWYRQILGQKVEFLVSFYNNEISEKSEIFDDQFSVERPDGSNFTLKIRSTKLEDSAMYFCASKQEETQYFGPGTRLLVL.

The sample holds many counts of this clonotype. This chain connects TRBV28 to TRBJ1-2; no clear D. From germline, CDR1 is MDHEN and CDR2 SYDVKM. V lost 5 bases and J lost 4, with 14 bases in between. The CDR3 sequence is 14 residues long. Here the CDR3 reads CASSLDGLGYGYTF. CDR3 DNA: TGTGCCAGCAGTCTTGACGGACTAGGCTATGGCTACACCTTC.

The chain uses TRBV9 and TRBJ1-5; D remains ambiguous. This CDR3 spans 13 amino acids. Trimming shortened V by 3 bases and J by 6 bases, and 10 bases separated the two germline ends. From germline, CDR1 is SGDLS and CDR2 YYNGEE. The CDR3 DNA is TGTGCCAGCAGCGAGGGCGTCTCTCAGCCCCAGCATTTT. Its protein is CASSEGVSQPQHF.

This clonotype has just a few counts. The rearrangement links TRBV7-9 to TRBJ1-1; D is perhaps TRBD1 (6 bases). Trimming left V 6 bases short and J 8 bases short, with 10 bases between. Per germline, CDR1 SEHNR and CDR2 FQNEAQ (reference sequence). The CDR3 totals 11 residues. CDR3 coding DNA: TGTGCCAGCAGGTATACAGGGGAAGCTTTCTTT. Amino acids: CASRYTGEAFF.

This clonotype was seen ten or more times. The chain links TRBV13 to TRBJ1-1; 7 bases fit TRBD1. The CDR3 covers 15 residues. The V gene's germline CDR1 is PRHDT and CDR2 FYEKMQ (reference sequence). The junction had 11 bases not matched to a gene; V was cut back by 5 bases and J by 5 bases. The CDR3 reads CASSPTRTGGTEAFF. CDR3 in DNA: TGTGCCAGCAGCCCTACCCGGACAGGAGGAACTGAAGCTTTCTTT.

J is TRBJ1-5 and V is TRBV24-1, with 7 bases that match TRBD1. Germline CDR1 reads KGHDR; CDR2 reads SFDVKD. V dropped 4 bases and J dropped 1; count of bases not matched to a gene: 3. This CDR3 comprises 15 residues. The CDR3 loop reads CATSDPTGSNQPQHF. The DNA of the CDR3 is TGTGCCACCAGTGACCCGACAGGGAGCAATCAGCCCCAGCATTTT.

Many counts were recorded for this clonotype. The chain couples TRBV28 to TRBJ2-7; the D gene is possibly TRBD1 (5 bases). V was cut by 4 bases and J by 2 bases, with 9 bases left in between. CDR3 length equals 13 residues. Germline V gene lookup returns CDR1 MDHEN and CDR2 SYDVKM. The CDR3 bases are TGTGCCAGCAGTTGGACATCAACCTACGAGCAGTACTTC. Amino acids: CASSWTSTYEQYF.

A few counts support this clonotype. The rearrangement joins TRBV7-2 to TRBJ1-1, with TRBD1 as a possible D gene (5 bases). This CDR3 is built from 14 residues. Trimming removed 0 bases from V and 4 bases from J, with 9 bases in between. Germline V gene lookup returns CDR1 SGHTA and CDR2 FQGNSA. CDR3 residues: CASSLAREGTEAFF. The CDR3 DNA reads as TGTGCCAGCAGCTTAGCCAGGGAAGGCACTGAAGCTTTCTTT.

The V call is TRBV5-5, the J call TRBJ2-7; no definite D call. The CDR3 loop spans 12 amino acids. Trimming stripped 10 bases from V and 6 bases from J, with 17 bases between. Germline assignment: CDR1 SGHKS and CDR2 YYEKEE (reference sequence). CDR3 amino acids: CASINPRFEQYF. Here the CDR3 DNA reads TGTGCCTCCATCAACCCGCGGTTCGAGCAGTACTTC.